A single sample gave rise to the 21 T cell receptor beta chains below, sequenced in a study of OX40 agonist ivuxolimab in advanced cancers. Produced via immunoSEQ multiplex PCR; TCRdb's table is partial and in-frame only. The table has fewer than 50,000 clones, approximately 90% seen once; the top ten hold around 28%. Sequenced here: CD4+ or CD8+ T cells sorted from blood, sampled in a trial of the OX40 agonist ivuxolimab. The receptor set was obtained from an adult with an advanced solid tumor such as melanoma, head and neck, liver or kidney cancer.

A note on this clone: The identical CDR3 is also encoded by other nucleotide sequences in the sample. The chain combines TRBV9 with TRBJ2-3, with 8 bases lining up with TRBD2. The germline V gene has CDR1 SGDLS and CDR2 YYNGEE. CDR3 size: 15 residues. J was trimmed by 3 bases and V by 2 bases; bases with no gene match: 5. CDR3 in amino acids: CASSVDGRATDTQYF. The CDR3 bases are TGTGCCAGCAGCGTGGACGGGAGGGCAACAGATACGCAGTATTTT.

The rearrangement joins TRBV10-1 to TRBJ1-1, with 11 bases aligning to TRBD1. The trim removed 11 bases at V and 4 bases at J, leaving 12 bases unmatched. The CDR3 spans 15 residues. Germline V gives CDR1 WNHNN, CDR2 SYGVQD (reference sequence). CDR3 residues: CAGFQDRGRITEAFF. The DNA of the CDR3 is TGCGCCGGGTTCCAGGACAGGGGGCGAATCACTGAAGCTTTCTTT.

The chain combines TRBV5-1 with TRBJ2-2, with 8 bases aligning to TRBD2. CDR3 size: 16 residues. V was pared by 4 bases and J by 0 bases, with 5 bases of the junction left unmatched. The V gene's germline CDR1 is SGHRS and CDR2 YFSETQ. The CDR3 loop is CASSITSGSNTGELFF. The CDR3 DNA reads as TGCGCCAGCAGCATAACTAGCGGCTCGAACACCGGGGAGCTGTTTTTT.

In regard to this clone: Other nucleotide sequences in the sample specify the same CDR3. The chain combines TRBV30 with TRBJ1-2; 8 nucleotides match TRBD1. Per the germline V gene, CDR1 is GTSNPN and CDR2 is SVGIG (reference sequence). The CDR3 has 11 residues. The V segment lost 5 bases and the J segment 5 bases; nucleotides outside the gene matches: 1. CDR3 region: CAWDRGYGYTF. CDR3 coding DNA: TGTGCCTGGGACAGGGGATATGGCTACACCTTC.

The chain recombines TRBV7-8 with TRBJ2-7; TRBD2 aligns across 8 bases. The trim removed 4 bases at V and 3 bases at J, leaving 20 bases unmatched. There are 19 residues in the CDR3. CDR1 is SGHVS, CDR2 FQNEAQ, per germline. This chain's CDR3 is CASSSPEGWERGPFYEQYF. The CDR3 nucleotides are TGTGCCAGCAGCTCCCCAGAGGGATGGGAGCGGGGGCCATTCTACGAGCAGTACTTC.

The CDR3 region has the DNA TGTGCCAGCAGCTTAGATGTAACGGCTAGCTCCTACAATGAGCAGTTCTTC. Translating gives CASSLDVTASSYNEQFF. This chain links TRBV7-2 with TRBJ2-1; D is unresolved. The V end was cut by 1 base, the J end by 0 bases, with 13 bases between. Per germline, CDR1 SGHTA and CDR2 FQGNSA. The CDR3 loop spans 17 amino acids.

The chain combines TRBV6-5 with TRBJ1-2, with unresolved D. Per germline, CDR1 MNHEY and CDR2 SVGAGI. Trimming shortened V by 6 bases and J by 8 bases, and 13 bases separated the two germline ends. CDR3 length: 12 residues. The CDR3 DNA sequence: TGTGCCAGCAGAACAGACTCCGGAGGCTACACCTTC. This sequence encodes CASRTDSGGYTF.

This chain uses TRBV27 with TRBJ2-1, with TRBD1 as a possible D gene (6 bases). Germline V gene data show CDR1 as MNHEY and CDR2 as SMNVEV (reference sequence). With 10 bases removed from V and 0 bases from J, the gap between germline ends came to 16 bases. The CDR3 extends over 15 amino acids. CDR3 loop: CATKIGTSSYNEQFF. The CDR3 DNA sequence: TGTGCCACCAAAATCGGGACAAGCTCCTACAATGAGCAGTTCTTC.

CDR3 amino acids: CASSVGTGEFYEQYF. As DNA, the CDR3 is TGTGCCAGTAGTGTCGGGACAGGGGAATTCTACGAGCAGTACTTC. V usage is TRBV19 and J usage is TRBJ2-7; 10 bases line up with TRBD1. The length of the CDR3 is 15 residues. With 5 bases clipped from V and 3 bases from J, the junction kept 7 bases outside the gene matches. CDR1 is LNHDA and CDR2 is SQIVND in the germline V gene (reference sequence).

This rearrangement joins TRBV30 to TRBJ2-7, with 7 bases matching TRBD2. Per germline, CDR1 GTSNPN and CDR2 SVGIG (reference sequence). This CDR3 region has 12 residues. V gave up 3 bases and J gave up 6 bases; unmatched junction bases: 5. The CDR3 region has the DNA TGTGCCTGGAGCCCGGGGGAGGGCGAGCAGTACTTC. This encodes CAWSPGEGEQYF.

The V gene is TRBV25-1, the J gene TRBJ1-2; D remains ambiguous. V lost 8 bases, J lost 4 bases, and 11 bases lay in between. Germline V lookup: CDR1 MGHDK, CDR2 SYGVNS. The CDR3 covers 12 residues. CDR3 amino acids: CASLSWTYGYTF. CDR3 DNA sequence: TGTGCCAGCCTTTCTTGGACCTATGGCTACACCTTC.

The V call is TRBV5-6, the J call TRBJ2-2, with 7 bases matching TRBD2. V lost 4 bases, J lost 6 bases, and 6 bases stayed unmatched. Germline V gene data show CDR1 as SGHDT and CDR2 as YYEEEE. The CDR3 has 14 residues. This chain's CDR3 is CASSLGGYPGELFF. The CDR3 nucleotides are TGTGCCAGCAGCCTGGGGGGGTACCCCGGGGAGCTGTTTTTT.

The J gene is TRBJ2-2, the V gene TRBV4-1; TRBD1 agrees at 8 bases. The CDR3 spans 16 residues. Germline V CDR1 and CDR2: MGHRA, YSYEKL. Trimming cost V 4 bases and J 2 bases; bases outside gene matches: 6. CDR3 residues: CASSPFGTGNTGELFF. Written as DNA, the CDR3 is TGCGCCAGCAGCCCATTCGGGACAGGAAACACCGGGGAGCTGTTTTTT.

This chain joins TRBV27 and TRBJ2-7; possibly TRBD2 for D (6 bases). With 5 bases removed from V and 3 bases from J, the gap between germline ends came to 17 bases. CDR1 is MNHEY and CDR2 is SMNVEV in the germline V gene (reference sequence). The CDR3 sequence is 15 residues long. The CDR3 DNA follows: TGTGCCAGCAGTCTAGCCGCTGCGGGAAACTACGAGCAGTACTTC. It codes for CASSLAAAGNYEQYF.

The CDR3 reads CASSLGGSGELFF. CDR3 nucleotides: TGTGCCAGCAGCTTAGGAGGGTCCGGGGAGCTGTTTTTT. The chain joins TRBV7-9 to TRBJ2-2; the D gene is possibly TRBD2 (5 bases). Trimming took 1 base from V and 6 from J, leaving 6 bases between them. The CDR3 consists of 13 residues. The germline CDR1 and CDR2 sequences are SEHNR and FQNEAQ (reference sequence).

The rearrangement joins TRBV4-1 to TRBJ2-2; 10 bases agree with TRBD2. Germline assignment: CDR1 MGHRA and CDR2 YSYEKL. V lost 4 bases, J lost 5 bases, and 19 bases stayed unmatched. The CDR3 has 20 residues. CDR3 DNA sequence: TGCGCCAGCAGCCCCGGGCCTAGCGGGAGAGGAATAACGGGGACCGGGGAGCTGTTTTTT. It is translated as CASSPGPSGRGITGTGELFF.

This clone was observed a handful of times. This sequence joins TRBV4-1 and TRBJ1-2, with TRBD1 matching over 9 bases. The trim removed 2 bases at V and 3 bases at J, leaving 1 base unmatched. Germline CDR1 and CDR2: MGHRA and YSYEKL. This CDR3 has 14 amino acids. The CDR3, as DNA: TGCGCCAGCAGCCAATGGACAGGGGACTATGGCTACACCTTC. Protein product: CASSQWTGDYGYTF.

The chain recombines TRBV4-3 with TRBJ2-3, with D unclear. The CDR3 sequence is 14 residues long. CDR1 LGHNA and CDR2 YSLEER come from the germline V gene. The ends were cut back, 0 bases at V and 4 bases at J, with 8 bases in the middle. The CDR3 DNA is TGCGCCAGCAGCCAAGAAAGGGCGTCAGATACGCAGTATTTT. This sequence encodes CASSQERASDTQYF.

The V gene is TRBV9, the J gene TRBJ2-3; D is unresolved. The V gene lost 2 bases and the J gene lost 4 bases, with 5 bases spanning the gap. This CDR3 spans 12 amino acids. The germline V gene encodes CDR1 SGDLS and CDR2 YYNGEE. This CDR3 is CASSVSADTQYF. The CDR3 DNA reads as TGTGCCAGCAGCGTTTCCGCAGATACGCAGTATTTT.

The chain recombines TRBV6-4 with TRBJ2-2; D unresolved. The V gene's germline CDR1 is MRHNA and CDR2 SNTAGT. The CDR3 runs 13 residues. The V end was cut by 0 bases, the J end by 4 bases, with 3 bases between. The CDR3 spells CASSDSITGELFF. The CDR3 coding sequence is TGTGCCAGCAGTGACTCGATCACCGGGGAGCTGTTTTTT.

The CDR3 nucleotides are TGCGCCAGCAGCCAAGATCCGGGTCCCTACGAGCAGTACTTC. Residues: CASSQDPGPYEQYF. V is TRBV4-1 and J is TRBJ2-7; no definite D call. Germline assignment: CDR1 MGHRA and CDR2 YSYEKL. Trimming removed 0 bases at V and 2 bases at J, with 8 bases between. There are 14 residues in the CDR3.